Listed below are T cell receptor beta chains from one sample, sequenced in a study of CD8 T cells in ankylosing spondylitis. TCRdb passed the 5' RACE reads through MiXCR, listing each CDR3 protein once. The data hold fewer than 250,000 distinct CDR3 sequences, with roughly a tenth observed a single time. Specimen: blood, either unsorted or a sorted T cell fraction (not recorded which). Receptors were obtained from a male donor with ankylosing spondylitis or in good health (not recorded which). The CDR3 runs from the conserved cysteine through the conserved F or W. D genes are given only for firm matches. Size is omitted from some rows. Given values are once, few, many or a class for expanded clones.

clone size	D gene	V gene	J gene	CDR3 protein	CDR3 DNA
many	-	TRBV10-3	TRBJ2-2	CAISASNIAYTGELFF	TGTGCCATCAGTGCTAGCAACATAGCCTACACCGGGGAGCTGTTTTTT
many	-	TRBV12-3/TRBV12-4	TRBJ2-5	CASSSPQQGRQETQYF	TGTGCCAGCAGTTCGCCCCAACAGGGGAGGCAAGAGACCCAGTACTTC
many	TRBD2	TRBV7-7	TRBJ2-2	CASSLGGLAGGGPPGELFF	TGTGCCAGCAGCTTAGGGGGACTAGCGGGGGGCGGCCCCCCCGGGGAGCTGTTTTTT
-	-	TRBV20-1	TRBJ2-3	CSASGARERRTDTQYF	TGCAGTGCTAGTGGGGCCCGGGAGAGGCGAACAGATACGCAGTATTTT
many	TRBD2	TRBV10-3	TRBJ2-5	CAIGWTSGAETQYF	TGTGCCATCGGTTGGACTAGCGGGGCAGAGACCCAGTACTTC
-	-	TRBV27	TRBJ2-6	CASSTAGASGANVLTF	TGTGCCAGCAGCACAGCAGGGGCCTCTGGGGCCAACGTCCTGACTTTC
-	TRBD1	TRBV11-1	TRBJ2-1	CASSSPRDRASHSYNEQFF	TGTGCCAGCAGTTCCCCCAGGGACAGGGCGTCCCACTCCTACAATGAGCAGTTCTTC
-	-	TRBV13	TRBJ2-7	CASSPSPVNEQYF	TGTGCCAGCAGCCCTAGCCCAGTCAACGAGCAGTACTTC
many	TRBD1	TRBV5-1	TRBJ2-5	CASSLPVPGQGTQETQYF	TGCGCCAGCAGCTTGCCTGTCCCGGGACAGGGAACCCAAGAGACCCAGTACTTC
many	-	TRBV3-1	TRBJ1-1	CASSPPWAVTEAFF	TGTGCCAGCAGCCCCCCTTGGGCAGTAACTGAAGCTTTCTTT
many	TRBD2	TRBV20-1	TRBJ2-3	CSASGLAGVLADTQYF	TGCAGTGCTTCAGGACTAGCGGGGGTGTTGGCAGATACGCAGTATTTT
many	TRBD1	TRBV2	TRBJ2-3	CASSSEGTGGHTQYF	TGTGCCAGCAGCTCAGAGGGCACAGGGGGCCATACGCAGTATTTT
many	-	TRBV5-1	TRBJ1-2	CASSSQGFSGYTF	TGCGCCAGCAGCTCCCAGGGTTTTTCGGGCTACACCTTC
few	-	TRBV7-9	TRBJ1-3	CASSGTRRGEPTDTIYF	TGTGCCAGCAGCGGAACCAGGAGGGGTGAGCCTACGGACACCATATATTTT
many	-	TRBV12-3/TRBV12-4	TRBJ2-5	CASSLEGGVKTQYF	TGTGCCAGCAGCCTAGAAGGGGGGGTCAAGACCCAGTACTTC